These 20 T cell receptor beta chains originate from one sample sequenced in a study of T cells in tuberculosis. TCRdb keeps only in-frame clones here, not all; method: immunoSEQ multiplex PCR. The repertoire includes approximately 35,000 clones, approximately 97% of them detected once, and approximately 6.3% sits in the top ten. Input material: PBMCs. These receptors were obtained from a donor aged 10-29 years with latent tuberculosis or without tuberculosis infection.

The rearrangement uses TRBV6-1 and TRBJ2-7; the match to TRBD2 covers 9 bases. The CDR3 is 13 residues long. CDR1 MNHNS and CDR2 SASEGT come from the germline V gene. Losses at the gene ends were 6 bases for V and 2 bases for J; bases not matched to a gene: 2. The CDR3 loop is CASRAGGAYEQYF. The CDR3 DNA reads TGTGCCAGCAGGGCGGGGGGGGCCTACGAGCAGTACTTC.

DNA of the CDR3: TGTGCCAGCAGCCTCCAGGGGGGAAAAGATACGCAGTATTTT. It codes for CASSLQGGKDTQYF. This sequence joins TRBV6-5 and TRBJ2-3; a weak D match, TRBD1 (7 bases). The germline V gene encodes CDR1 MNHEY and CDR2 SVGAGI. This CDR3 spans 14 amino acids. Between the trimmed V and J ends, which lost 6 bases and 5 bases, there was a span of 15 bases.

The chain joins TRBV11-2 to TRBJ1-2; D is undetermined. The germline V and J ends were trimmed by 1 base and 3 bases, with 15 bases remaining between them. Per the germline V gene, CDR1 is SGHAT and CDR2 is FQNNGV. CDR3 length: 16 residues. The CDR3 DNA reads as TGTGCCAGCAGCTTAGGCACAGTCCCCCAATACTATGGCTACACCTTC. Its protein product is CASSLGTVPQYYGYTF.

J is TRBJ1-5 and V is TRBV5-1; D possibly corresponds to TRBD1 (5 bases). The CDR3 extends over 16 amino acids. V lost 0 bases and J 2 bases, leaving 12 bases between the germline ends. Germline CDR1 is SGHRS and CDR2 is YFSETQ. The CDR3 coding sequence is TGCGCCAGCAGCTTGGGGTCAGGGTCTGGCAATCAGCCCCAGCATTTT. The encoded protein is CASSLGSGSGNQPQHF.

The CDR3 protein is CASGSDSNTEAFF. DNA of the CDR3: TGTGCCAGCGGTTCGGACAGTAACACTGAAGCTTTCTTT. The chain recombines TRBV2 with TRBJ1-1; tentative D call: TRBD1 (6 bases). V was trimmed by 8 bases and J by 2 bases, leaving 12 bases between them. The CDR3 length is 13 residues. Per germline, CDR1 SNHLY and CDR2 FYNNEI.

The chain employs TRBV27 and TRBJ2-3; 7 bases are a match to TRBD1. CDR1 is MNHEY and CDR2 is SMNVEV in the germline V gene (reference sequence). This CDR3 contains 15 residues. V lost 3 bases, J lost 0 bases, and 3 bases stayed unmatched. The CDR3 reads CASSLRGRSTDTQYF. The CDR3 DNA reads as TGTGCCAGCAGTTTGAGGGGGCGAAGCACAGATACGCAGTATTTT.

As concerns this clone: A read error may produce the germline difference seen at one junction end. The chain is built from TRBV6-1 and TRBJ1-1, with D possibly being TRBD1 (6 bases). The CDR3 totals 15 residues. CDR1 is MNHNS and CDR2 is SASEGT in the germline V gene. The CDR3: CASTANSPGGLGPLF. CDR3 nucleotide sequence: TGTGCCAGCACCGCAAACTCCCCGGGGGGGCTGGGTCCCCTCTTT.

This clone was detected only once. This chain links TRBV2 with TRBJ1-1; maybe TRBD1 (6 bases). The ends were cut back, 7 bases at V and 6 bases at J, with 30 bases in the middle. The CDR3 loop spans 18 amino acids. CDR1 is SNHLY, CDR2 FYNNEI, per germline. CDR3 in DNA: TGTGCCAGCACCATCTGGGGCACAGGGACGAGATTGGGATCTGAAGCTTTCTTT. As protein: CASTIWGTGTRLGSEAFF.

This clone was observed once. The genes are TRBV6-1 and TRBJ1-1, with a weak D call TRBD1 (5 bases). The CDR3 covers 14 residues. The V gene lost 0 bases and the J gene lost 10 bases, with 15 bases spanning the gap. CDR1 is MNHNS, CDR2 SASEGT, per germline. This chain's CDR3 is CASSEALFVGGAFF. The CDR3, as DNA: TGTGCCAGCAGTGAAGCGCTATTCGTGGGGGGAGCTTTCTTT.

The rearrangement joins TRBV15 to TRBJ1-2; D is unclear. V was trimmed by 4 bases and J by 2 bases, leaving 11 bases between them. This CDR3 has 14 amino acids. Germline lookup yields CDR1 LNHNV and CDR2 YYDKDF (reference sequence). Here the CDR3 reads CATSTEQRNYGYTF. CDR3 nucleotides: TGTGCCACCAGCACAGAACAGAGAAACTATGGCTACACCTTC.

This chain connects TRBV5-1 to TRBJ2-7, with 8 bases lining up with TRBD2. Germline CDR1 and CDR2: SGHRS and YFSETQ. V trimming: 1 base; J trimming: 0 bases; junction bases outside the gene matches: 3. The CDR3 runs 15 residues. CDR3: CASSLTGGNSYEQYF. The CDR3 region has the DNA TGCGCCAGCAGCTTGACGGGGGGGAACTCCTACGAGCAGTACTTC.

The J gene is TRBJ2-5, the V gene TRBV18, with D perhaps matching TRBD2 (6 bases). The V gene lost 5 bases and the J gene lost 4 bases, with 11 bases spanning the gap. The CDR3 is 13 amino acids. Germline CDR1 and CDR2: KGHSH and LQKENI. DNA for the CDR3: TGTGCCAGCTCAAGTGGCGGGGTAGAGACCCAGTACTTC. It is translated as CASSSGGVETQYF.

V is TRBV5-1 and J is TRBJ2-1, with 9 bases identical to TRBD2. The CDR3 consists of 19 residues. Germline assignment: CDR1 SGHRS and CDR2 YFSETQ. Germline trimming cut 0 bases from V and 0 bases from J; bases unmatched to any gene: 10. The CDR3 spells CASSLVTSGYLSSYNEQFF. CDR3 nucleotides: TGCGCCAGCAGCTTGGTGACTAGCGGATACCTAAGCTCCTACAATGAGCAGTTCTTC.

The V and J genes are TRBV27 and TRBJ1-1; 7 bases match TRBD1. The CDR3 totals 18 residues. The germline V gene encodes CDR1 MNHEY and CDR2 SMNVEV (reference sequence). V shed 1 base and J 4 bases; nucleotides not matched to a gene: 15. The CDR3 loop reads CASSLLRDRVTGATEAFF. As DNA, the CDR3 is TGTGCCAGCAGTTTATTGCGGGACAGAGTTACCGGAGCCACTGAAGCTTTCTTT.

This chain links TRBV6-5 with TRBJ2-5; unclear D gene. The CDR3 is made up of 16 amino acids. V was clipped by 1 base and J by 5 bases, with 17 bases between them. CDR1 and CDR2 from the germline V gene are MNHEY and SVGAGI. The CDR3 is CASSYFRSTKWETQYF. The CDR3 region has the DNA TGTGCCAGCAGTTACTTCCGGTCCACCAAATGGGAGACCCAGTACTTC.

The chain combines TRBV30 with TRBJ1-4; D remains ambiguous. This CDR3 spans 11 amino acids. Germline V gene data show CDR1 as GTSNPN and CDR2 as SVGIG (reference sequence). Between the trimmed V and J ends, which lost 7 bases and 8 bases, there was a span of 11 bases. The CDR3 loop reads CASEVLEKLFF. In DNA, the CDR3 is TGTGCCTCCGAGGTCCTCGAAAAACTGTTTTTT.

The rearrangement joins TRBV5-1 to TRBJ2-2, with D unclear. This CDR3 has 16 amino acids. V was cut by 1 base and J by 3 bases, with 13 bases left in between. CDR1 is SGHRS and CDR2 is YFSETQ in the germline V gene. The CDR3 region has the DNA TGCGCCAGCAGCTTGTCCCCTGGCCTTGACACCGGGGAGCTGTTTTTT. Translation: CASSLSPGLDTGELFF.

The V call is TRBV4-1, the J call TRBJ2-6, with TRBD2 identical over 13 bases. In germline, CDR1 is MGHRA, CDR2 YSYEKL. The junction had 3 bases not matched to a gene; V was cut back by 4 bases and J by 3 bases. The CDR3 is made up of 17 amino acids. This chain's CDR3 is CASSPLAGGGGANVLTF. The CDR3 bases are TGCGCCAGCAGCCCACTAGCGGGAGGGGGTGGGGCCAACGTCCTGACTTTC.

The gene calls are TRBV9 and TRBJ1-4; D might be TRBD1 (6 bases). Germline-derived CDR1 and CDR2 are SGDLS and YYNGEE. The CDR3 consists of 14 residues. V lost 0 bases, J lost 7 bases, and 10 bases lay in between. CDR3 DNA: TGTGCCAGCAGCGTAGAAGGGGGAAGTGAAAAACTGTTTTTT. It yields the protein CASSVEGGSEKLFF.

This chain links TRBV2 with TRBJ1-1; D may be TRBD1 (6 bases). Germline V lookup: CDR1 SNHLY, CDR2 FYNNEI. Trimming removed 8 bases at V and 7 bases at J, with 14 bases between. The CDR3 totals 12 residues. The CDR3 sequence: CASQVGQLEAFF. In DNA form, the CDR3 reads TGTGCCAGCCAGGTCGGACAGCTTGAAGCTTTCTTT.